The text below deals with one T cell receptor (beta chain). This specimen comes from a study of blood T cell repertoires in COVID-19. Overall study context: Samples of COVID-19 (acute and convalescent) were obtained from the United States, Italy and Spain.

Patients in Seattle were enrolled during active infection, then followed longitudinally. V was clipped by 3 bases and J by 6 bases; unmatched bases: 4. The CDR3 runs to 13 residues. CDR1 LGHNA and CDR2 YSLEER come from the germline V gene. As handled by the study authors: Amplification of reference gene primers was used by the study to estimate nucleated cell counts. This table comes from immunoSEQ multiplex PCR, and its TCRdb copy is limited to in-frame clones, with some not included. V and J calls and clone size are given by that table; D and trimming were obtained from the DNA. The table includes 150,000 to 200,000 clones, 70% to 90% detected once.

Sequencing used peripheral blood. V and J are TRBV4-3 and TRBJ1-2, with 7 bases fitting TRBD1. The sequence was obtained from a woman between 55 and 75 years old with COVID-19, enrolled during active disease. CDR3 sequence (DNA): TGCGCCAGCAGCCAGTCCACAGGGGATGGCTACACCTTC. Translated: CASSQSTGDGYTF.